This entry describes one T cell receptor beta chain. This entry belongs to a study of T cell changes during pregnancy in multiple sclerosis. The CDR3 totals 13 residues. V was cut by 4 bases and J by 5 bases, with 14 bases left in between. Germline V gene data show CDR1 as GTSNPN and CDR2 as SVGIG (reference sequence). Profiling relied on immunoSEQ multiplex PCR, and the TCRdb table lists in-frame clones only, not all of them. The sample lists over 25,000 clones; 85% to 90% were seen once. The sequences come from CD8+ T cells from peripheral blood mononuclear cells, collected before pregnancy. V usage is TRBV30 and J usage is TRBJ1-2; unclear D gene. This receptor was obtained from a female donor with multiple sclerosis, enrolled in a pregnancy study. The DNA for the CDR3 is TGTGCCTGGACATTGACGGGGAGTTATGGCTACACCTTC. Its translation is CAWTLTGSYGYTF.